The 15 T cell receptor beta chains below come from one sample, sequenced in a study of blood T cell repertoires in COVID-19. Assay: immunoSEQ multiplex PCR; the TCRdb copy retains only in-frame clones and omits some. The sample contains approximately 270,000 clones, about nine tenths of which appear only once. The source material was peripheral blood. Every receptor here comes from a man aged 50-60 years with acute or convalescent COVID-19.

The chain carries TRBV13 and TRBJ1-1, with 8 bases lining up with TRBD1. This CDR3 comprises 14 residues. The V gene end was trimmed by 5 bases and the J gene end by 7 bases; junction bases not matched to a gene: 9. From germline, CDR1 is PRHDT and CDR2 FYEKMQ (reference sequence). The CDR3 DNA follows: TGTGCCAGCAGCCGTACAGGGGGTGGCCGTGAAGCTTTCTTT. Residues: CASSRTGGGREAFF. The full variable domain, rest sourced from reference TRBV13 and TRBJ1-1, is AAGVIQSPRHLIKEKRETATLKCYPIPRHDTVYWYQQGPGQDPQFLISFYEKMQSDKGSIPDRFSAQQFSDYHSELNMSSLELGDSALYFCASSRTGGGREAFFGQGTRLTVV.

This clone turned up a few times. The chain carries TRBV20-1 and TRBJ2-2; 8 nucleotides match TRBD2. V dropped 3 bases and J dropped 5; count of bases not matched to a gene: 8. Germline V gives CDR1 DFQATT, CDR2 SNEGSKA (reference sequence). The CDR3 has 15 amino acids. The chain's CDR3 is CSASRGLVRTGELFF. CDR3 sequence (DNA): TGCAGTGCTAGTCGGGGACTAGTAAGGACCGGGGAGCTGTTTTTT.

Notes on this clone: Other nucleotide sequences from this sample produce the same CDR3. The chain joins TRBV3-1 (or the pseudogene TRBV3-2) to TRBJ2-3; 8 nucleotides line up with TRBD2. CDR3 length equals 16 residues. CDR1 and CDR2 from the germline V gene are LGHDT and YNNKEL (reference sequence). Germline trimming cut 2 bases from V and 2 bases from J; bases unmatched to any gene: 6. CDR3 residues: CASSQLAGGLTDTQYF. CDR3 nucleotides: TGTGCCAGCAGCCAACTGGCGGGGGGTCTCACAGATACGCAGTATTTT.

J is TRBJ2-5 and V is TRBV10-3; TRBD2 agrees at 13 bases. Germline CDR1 is ENHRY and CDR2 is SYGVKD. V shed 5 bases, J shed 3 bases, and the junction held 9 bases outside the gene matches. The CDR3 extends over 17 amino acids. The CDR3 DNA follows: TGTGCCATCAGTTCCGGGACTAGCGGGACCAGGAAAGAGACCCAGTACTTC. Its translation: CAISSGTSGTRKETQYF.

This clone was observed a handful of times. The V call is TRBV30, the J call TRBJ1-6, with 10 bases matching TRBD1. Per the germline V gene, CDR1 is GTSNPN and CDR2 is SVGIG (reference sequence). The CDR3 spans 13 residues. J was trimmed by 11 bases and V by 5 bases; bases with no gene match: 6. The CDR3 region is CAWGGQGLAPLHF. The CDR3 DNA follows: TGTGCCTGGGGGGGACAGGGGTTGGCACCCCTCCACTTT.

Concerning this clone itself: One end of the junction is discordant with germline, which a read error may explain. The chain links TRBV9 to TRBJ2-2; 7 bases map to TRBD1. Germline values: CDR1 SGDLS, CDR2 YYNGEE. The CDR3 runs 22 residues. CDR3 bases: TGCGCCAGCAGCGTAGCTAAGGCCCGGCAGGGGGAGAGAGAGGCGAACACCGGGGAGCTGTTTTTT. Its protein is CASSVAKARQGEREANTGELFF.

The V gene is TRBV3-1 (or the pseudogene TRBV3-2), the J gene TRBJ2-3; D not resolved. CDR3 size: 12 residues. Germline lookup yields CDR1 LGHDT and CDR2 YNNKEL (reference sequence). V was pared by 1 base and J by 4 bases, with 3 bases between. CDR3 nucleotides: TGTGCCAGCAGCCAAGGGCCAGATACGCAGTATTTT. Encoded protein: CASSQGPDTQYF.

The chain couples TRBV6-5 to TRBJ1-2; D gene ambiguous. CDR1 is MNHEY and CDR2 is SVGAGI in the germline V gene. This CDR3 region has 14 residues. V lost 7 bases to trimming and J lost 8 bases, with 20 bases between them. The CDR3 sequence is CASTWALPGGGYTF. In nucleotides, the CDR3 is TGTGCCAGCACCTGGGCCCTGCCAGGCGGGGGCTACACCTTC.

As DNA, the CDR3 is TGTGCCAGCTCCGGGTACGAGCAGTACTTC. Residues: CASSGYEQYF. This chain connects TRBV3-1 (or the pseudogene TRBV3-2) to TRBJ2-7; unclear D gene. Germline-derived CDR1 and CDR2 are LGHDT and YNNKEL (reference sequence). CDR3 length: 10 amino acids. V gave up 8 bases and J gave up 4 bases, with 6 bases separating them.

The chain recombines TRBV20-1 with TRBJ1-2; no clear D. This CDR3 is built from 11 residues. The germline V and J ends were trimmed by 2 bases and 7 bases, with 8 bases remaining between them. Germline V gene data show CDR1 as DFQATT and CDR2 as SNEGSKA (reference sequence). The chain's CDR3 is CSARTQVGYTF. The CDR3 DNA reads as TGCAGTGCTAGAACCCAGGTTGGCTACACCTTC.

V is TRBV7-3 and J is TRBJ2-1; TRBD2 matches at 9 bases. Germline assignment: CDR1 SGHTA and CDR2 FQGTGA. The CDR3 is 15 residues long. V lost 2 bases, J lost 4 bases, and 3 bases stayed unmatched. The CDR3 spells CASSLLAGPYNEQFF. The CDR3 DNA reads TGTGCCAGCAGCTTACTAGCGGGGCCTTACAATGAGCAGTTCTTC.

The CDR3 sequence is CASSKLGQPYSNQPQHF. CDR3 sequence (DNA): TGTGCCAGCAGCAAACTGGGACAGCCGTATAGCAATCAGCCCCAGCATTTT. This chain joins TRBV21-1 and TRBJ1-5; the table's D call TRBD1 went unverified against the DNA. TRBV21-1 is a known pseudogene. The CDR3 runs to 17 residues.

This clone was recorded once. This sequence joins TRBV6-5 and TRBJ2-7; 7 positions agree with TRBD1. Germline CDR1 reads MNHEY; CDR2 reads SVGAGI. V lost 5 bases, J lost 10 bases, and 2 bases stayed unmatched. There are 10 residues in the CDR3. The CDR3 nucleotides read TGTGCCAGCAGTCGGGACAGCCAGTACTTC. As protein: CASSRDSQYF.

The chain links TRBV13 to TRBJ1-1; TRBD1 is a possible D gene (5 bases). There are 15 residues in the CDR3. Trimming took off 4 bases at V and 0 bases at J, with 12 bases between the two ends. Per germline, CDR1 PRHDT and CDR2 FYEKMQ (reference sequence). The CDR3 nucleotides read TGTGCCAGCAGCTCCGACAGCCAGATGAACACTGAAGCTTTCTTT. It translates to CASSSDSQMNTEAFF.

The chain is built from TRBV7-3 and TRBJ2-5; D not certain. CDR3 length: 13 residues. V lost 1 base and J 5 bases, leaving 8 bases between the germline ends. Germline V gene sequence: CDR1 SGHTA, CDR2 FQGTGA. CDR3 nucleotides: TGTGCCAGCAGCTTAAATGGTCGGGAGACCCAGTACTTC. It is translated as CASSLNGRETQYF.